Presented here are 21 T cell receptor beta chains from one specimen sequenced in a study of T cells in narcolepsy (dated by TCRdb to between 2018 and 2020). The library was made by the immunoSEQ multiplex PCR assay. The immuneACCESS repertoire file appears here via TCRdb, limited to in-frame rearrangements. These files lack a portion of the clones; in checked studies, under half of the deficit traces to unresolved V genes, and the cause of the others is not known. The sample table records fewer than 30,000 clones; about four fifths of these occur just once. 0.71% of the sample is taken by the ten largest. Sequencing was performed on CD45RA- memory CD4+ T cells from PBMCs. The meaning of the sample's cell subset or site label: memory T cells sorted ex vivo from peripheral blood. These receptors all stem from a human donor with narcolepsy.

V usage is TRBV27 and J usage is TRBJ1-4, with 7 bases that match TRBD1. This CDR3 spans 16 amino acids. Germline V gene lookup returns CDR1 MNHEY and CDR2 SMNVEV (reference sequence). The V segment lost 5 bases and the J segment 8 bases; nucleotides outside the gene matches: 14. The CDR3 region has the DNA TGTGCCAGCAGTACAAGTCGGACAGGAGCAAAGGAAAAACTGTTTTTT. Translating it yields CASSTSRTGAKEKLFF.

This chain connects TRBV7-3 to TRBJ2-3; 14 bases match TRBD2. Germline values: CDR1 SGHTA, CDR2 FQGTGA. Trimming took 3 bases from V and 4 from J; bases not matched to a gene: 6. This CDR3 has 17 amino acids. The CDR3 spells CASSLGLAGVTADTQYF. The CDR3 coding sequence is TGTGCCAGCAGCTTGGGACTAGCGGGAGTTACGGCAGATACGCAGTATTTT.

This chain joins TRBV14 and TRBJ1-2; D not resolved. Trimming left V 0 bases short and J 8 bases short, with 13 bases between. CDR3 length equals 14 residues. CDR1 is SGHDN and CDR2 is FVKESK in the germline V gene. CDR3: CASSQDLMGLGYTF. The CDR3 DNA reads TGTGCCAGCAGCCAAGATTTGATGGGATTGGGCTACACCTTC.

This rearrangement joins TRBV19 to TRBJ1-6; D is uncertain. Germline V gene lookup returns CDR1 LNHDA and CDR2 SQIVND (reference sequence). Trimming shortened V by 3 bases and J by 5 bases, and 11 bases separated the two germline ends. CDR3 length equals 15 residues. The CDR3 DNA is TGTGCCAGTAGTATTTTCTCAGGAAATAATTCACCCCTCCACTTT. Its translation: CASSIFSGNNSPLHF. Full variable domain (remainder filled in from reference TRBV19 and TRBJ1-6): DGGITQSPKYLFRKEGQNVTLSCEQNLNHDAMYWYRQDPGQGLRLIYYSQIVNDFQKGDIAEGYSVSREKKESFPLTVTSAQKNPTAFYLCASSIFSGNNSPLHFGNGTRLTVT.

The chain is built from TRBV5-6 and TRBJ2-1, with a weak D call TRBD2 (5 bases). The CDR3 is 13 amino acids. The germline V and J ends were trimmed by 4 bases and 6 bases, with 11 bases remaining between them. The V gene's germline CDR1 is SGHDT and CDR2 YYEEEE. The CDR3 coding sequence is TGTGCCAGCAGCCCGAGGGCGTTCAATGAGCAGTTCTTC. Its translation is CASSPRAFNEQFF.

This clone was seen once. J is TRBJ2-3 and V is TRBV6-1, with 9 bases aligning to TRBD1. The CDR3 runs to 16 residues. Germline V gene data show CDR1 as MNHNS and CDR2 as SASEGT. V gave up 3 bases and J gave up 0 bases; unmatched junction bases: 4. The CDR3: CASSDRGQGSTDTQYF. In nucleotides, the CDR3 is TGTGCCAGCAGTGATCGAGGACAGGGGAGCACAGATACGCAGTATTTT.

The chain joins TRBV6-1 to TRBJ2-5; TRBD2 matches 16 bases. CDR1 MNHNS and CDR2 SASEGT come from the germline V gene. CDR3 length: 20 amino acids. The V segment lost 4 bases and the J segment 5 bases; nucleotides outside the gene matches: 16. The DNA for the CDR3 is TGTGCCAGCAGTGCCCTAGCTCCGGGACTAGCGGGAGGGGGTCGGGAGACCCAGTACTTC. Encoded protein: CASSALAPGLAGGGRETQYF.

Here the CDR3 DNA reads TGCAGTGCTAGTGTGGGGCTCGGCTACACCTTC. This sequence encodes CSASVGLGYTF. V and J are TRBV20-1 and TRBJ1-2, with D possibly being TRBD1 (5 bases). Looked up from germline, CDR1 is DFQATT and CDR2 is SNEGSKA (reference sequence). The ends were cut back, 3 bases at V and 8 bases at J, with 10 bases in the middle. CDR3 length: 11 residues.

The CDR3 DNA is TGTGCCAGCAGTTACTCGGGCGATGGGGCTTTCTTT. Its translation is CASSYSGDGAFF. The chain joins TRBV6-6 to TRBJ1-1; D is unclear. Looked up from germline, CDR1 is MNHNY and CDR2 is SVGAGI (reference sequence). Trimming left V 0 bases short and J 11 bases short, with 10 bases between. The CDR3 spans 12 residues.

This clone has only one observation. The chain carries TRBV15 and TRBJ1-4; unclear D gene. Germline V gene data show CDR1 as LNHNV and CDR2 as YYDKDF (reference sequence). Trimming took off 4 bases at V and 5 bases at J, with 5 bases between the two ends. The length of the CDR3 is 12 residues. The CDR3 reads CATSKQNEKLFF. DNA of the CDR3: TGTGCCACCAGCAAACAGAATGAAAAACTGTTTTTT.

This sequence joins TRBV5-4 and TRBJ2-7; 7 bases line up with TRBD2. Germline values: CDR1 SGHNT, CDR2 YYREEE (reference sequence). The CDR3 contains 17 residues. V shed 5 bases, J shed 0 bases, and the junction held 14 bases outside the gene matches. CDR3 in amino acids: CASSLMASGSYSYEQYF. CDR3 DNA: TGTGCCAGCAGTTTGATGGCTAGCGGCTCCTACTCCTACGAGCAGTACTTC. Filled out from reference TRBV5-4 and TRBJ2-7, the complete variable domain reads ETGVTQSPTHLIKTRGQQVTLRCSSQSGHNTVSWYQQALGQGPQFIFQYYREEENGRGNFPPRFSGLQFPNYSSELNVNALELDDSALYLCASSLMASGSYSYEQYFGPGTRLTVT.

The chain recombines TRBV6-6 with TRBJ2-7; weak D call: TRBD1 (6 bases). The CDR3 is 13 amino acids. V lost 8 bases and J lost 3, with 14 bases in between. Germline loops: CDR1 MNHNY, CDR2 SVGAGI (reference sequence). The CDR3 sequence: CASSGTRVYEQYF. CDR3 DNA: TGTGCCAGCTCCGGGACACGGGTCTACGAGCAGTACTTC.

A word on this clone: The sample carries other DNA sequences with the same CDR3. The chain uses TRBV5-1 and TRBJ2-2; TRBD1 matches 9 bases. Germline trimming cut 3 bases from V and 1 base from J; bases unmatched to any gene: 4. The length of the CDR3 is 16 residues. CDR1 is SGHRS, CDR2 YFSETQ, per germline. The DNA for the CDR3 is TGCGCCAGCAGCTCTGGGACAGGGTTGAACACCGGGGAGCTGTTTTTT. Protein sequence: CASSSGTGLNTGELFF.

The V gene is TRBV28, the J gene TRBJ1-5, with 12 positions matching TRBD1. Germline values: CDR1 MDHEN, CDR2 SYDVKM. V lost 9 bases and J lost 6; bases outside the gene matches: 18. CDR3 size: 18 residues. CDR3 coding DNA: TGTGCCAGTATTCTCACCGGGACAGGGGGCAGTTTGGGTCAGCCCCAGCATTTT. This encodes CASILTGTGGSLGQPQHF.

The CDR3: CASSQSYEQYF. The CDR3 nucleotides read TGTGCCAGCTCACAGTCATACGAGCAGTACTTC. The rearrangement uses TRBV18 and TRBJ2-5; D is uncertain. The closer fit of TRBJ2-7 to the DNA end suggests the J call may be wrong. CDR3 length equals 11 residues. Germline CDR1 and CDR2: KGHSH and LQKENI.

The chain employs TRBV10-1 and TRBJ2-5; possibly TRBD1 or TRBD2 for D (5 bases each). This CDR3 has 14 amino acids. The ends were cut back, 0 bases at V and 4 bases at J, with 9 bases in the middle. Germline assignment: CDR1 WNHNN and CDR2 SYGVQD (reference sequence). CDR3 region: CASSESGGRETQYF. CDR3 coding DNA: TGCGCCAGCAGTGAGTCTGGGGGTCGAGAGACCCAGTACTTC.

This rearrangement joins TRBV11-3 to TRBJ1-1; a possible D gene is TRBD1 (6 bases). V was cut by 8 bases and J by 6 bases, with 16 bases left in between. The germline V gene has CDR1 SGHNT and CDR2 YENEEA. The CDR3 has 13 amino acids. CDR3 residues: CASHVGGRAEAFF. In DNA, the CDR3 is TGTGCCAGCCACGTCGGGGGGCGTGCTGAAGCTTTCTTT.

As DNA, the CDR3 is TGTGCCAGCTCACAAACAGGGTTAGGCGCCGAGCAGTACTTC. This sequence encodes CASSQTGLGAEQYF. This chain links TRBV18 with TRBJ2-7; D may be TRBD1 (6 bases). The CDR3 has 14 residues. In germline, CDR1 is KGHSH, CDR2 LQKENI. Trimming removed 4 bases at V and 6 bases at J, with 16 bases between.

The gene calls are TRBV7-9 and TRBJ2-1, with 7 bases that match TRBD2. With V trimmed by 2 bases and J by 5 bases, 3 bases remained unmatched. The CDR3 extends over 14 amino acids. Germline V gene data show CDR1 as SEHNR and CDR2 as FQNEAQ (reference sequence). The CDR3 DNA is TGTGCCAGCAGCTTATGGCGGGGGAACAATGAGCAGTTCTTC. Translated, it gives CASSLWRGNNEQFF.

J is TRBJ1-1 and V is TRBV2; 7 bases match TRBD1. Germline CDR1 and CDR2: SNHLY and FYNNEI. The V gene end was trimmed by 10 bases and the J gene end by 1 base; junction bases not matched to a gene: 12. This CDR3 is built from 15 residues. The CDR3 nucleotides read TGTGCCACCCGACAGGACCCAGGGGGGAACACTGAAGCTTTCTTT. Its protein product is CATRQDPGGNTEAFF.

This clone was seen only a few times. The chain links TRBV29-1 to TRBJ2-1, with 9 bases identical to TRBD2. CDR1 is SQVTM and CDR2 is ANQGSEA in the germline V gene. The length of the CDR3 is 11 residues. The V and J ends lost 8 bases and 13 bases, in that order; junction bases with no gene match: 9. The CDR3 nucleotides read TGCAGCTGGGGGCTAGCGGGGAACCAGTTCTTC. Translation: CSWGLAGNQFF.